This TCR beta chain was documented in a study of vaccination and CD4 T cells after COVID-19. Across the study: The convalescents, six males and four females, included two who were Hispanic.

Regarding this clonotype: Its antigen is unknown.

Whole-study findings and limits: 304 of 307 vaccine-specific clones from convalescent patients were spike mono-reactive.

The CDR3 is 13 amino acids. V dropped 5 bases and J dropped 1; count of bases not matched to a gene: 1. Treatment meaning: approximately 9-day PBMC culture with coronavirus spike peptide pools or control peptides (ViraFEST assay). The unexposed donor's CD4+ T cells were collected before the COVID-19 pandemic (2011-2018). Alongside approximately 10 IU/ml IL-2 and 10 ug/ml peptide pools, PBMCs were cultured at a few million per well. Cultured CD4+ T cells had their DNA profiled by the Oncomine TCR Beta short-read assay. Genomic DNA was taken out of cultured CD4+ T cells by extraction. TCRdb used MiXCR to reprocess the PCR reads, holding one entry per CDR3 protein. Counted here are over 9,000 distinct CDR3 sequences, about 40% occurring once; the ten biggest clones make up more than 15%.

This clonotype originated in a human donor in good health. The chain is built from TRBV12-3 or TRBV12-4 and TRBJ2-5; TRBD1 matches 7 bases. Sequences were obtained from CD4+ T cells from blood, cultured in vitro. The CDR3 sequence is CASSRDSQETQYF. The CDR3 DNA sequence: TGTGCCAGCAGTCGGGACAGCCAAGAGACCCAGTACTTC.